The subject of this entry is one T cell receptor beta chain. The trim removed 5 bases at V and 11 bases at J, leaving 7 bases unmatched. CDR3 length: 13 amino acids. CDR1 and CDR2 from the germline V gene are MDHEN and SYDVKM. The data stem from a study of blood T cell repertoires in COVID-19. Overall study context: Acute-phase and convalescent COVID-19 samples originated in the United States, Italy and Spain.

Under the authors' procedure: Reference gene primers were amplified, and this amplification served to estimate nucleated cell counts. Sequencing used immunoSEQ multiplex PCR; TCRdb keeps in-frame clones, though not all of them. Clonal size and the V and J genes are those of that table, whereas D and trimming came from the DNA. The sample consists of 35,000 to 55,000 clones, 89% of them appearing once. The TCR was taken from a man in his 70s with active COVID-19. What was sequenced was peripheral blood. The chain uses TRBV28 and TRBJ1-4; TRBD1 aligns across 8 bases. CDR3 sequence (DNA): TGTGCCAGCAGTGACAGGGGATCAGAGAAACTGTTTTTT. Protein product: CASSDRGSEKLFF.